A single sample is the source of the 13 T cell receptor beta chains below, sequenced in a study of T cell responses to AZD1222 COVID-19 vaccine. The protocol was immunoSEQ multiplex PCR, while the TCRdb copy is restricted to in-frame clones and leaves out a portion. This table has approximately 140,000 clones, roughly 93% appearing once. Source: peripheral blood, taken on day 0 of AZD1222 vaccination. The receptors stem from an adult in good health.

A single count supports this clone. The rearrangement uses TRBV7-2 and TRBJ2-1; D is unresolved. CDR1 and CDR2 (germline): SGHTA, FQGNSA. The CDR3 contains 14 residues. V dropped 5 bases and J dropped 5 bases, with 13 bases sitting between them. In DNA form, the CDR3 reads TGTGCCAGCAGCCCGGGTCGGCAGAACAATGAGCAGTTCTTC. It translates to CASSPGRQNNEQFF.

The V gene is TRBV9, the J gene TRBJ1-2; D gene ambiguous. The V gene's germline CDR1 is SGDLS and CDR2 YYNGEE. CDR3 length: 13 residues. The V end was cut by 1 base, the J end by 4 bases, with 8 bases between. Written as DNA, the CDR3 is TGTGCCAGCAGCGTACCCGGCGGCTATGGCTACACCTTC. Translating gives CASSVPGGYGYTF.

The chain employs TRBV5-1 and TRBJ1-2; D perhaps matches TRBD1 (5 bases). Per germline, CDR1 SGHRS and CDR2 YFSETQ. V was clipped by 4 bases and J by 3 bases, with 13 bases between them. The CDR3 sequence is 14 residues long. The CDR3 here is CASSKDTSDYGYTF. Written as DNA, the CDR3 is TGCGCCAGCAGCAAGGACACCTCTGACTATGGCTACACCTTC.

The rearrangement joins TRBV21-1 to TRBJ1-2. TRBV21-1 has pseudogene status. The CDR3 has 12 amino acids. The DNA of the CDR3 is TGTGCCAGCAGCAAGTGCGACTATGGCTACACCTTC. The encoded protein is CASSKCDYGYTF.

The gene calls are TRBV28 and TRBJ2-7; tentatively, D is TRBD2 (6 bases). There are 16 residues in the CDR3. The V gene lost 6 bases and the J gene lost 2 bases, with 20 bases spanning the gap. CDR1 and CDR2 (germline): MDHEN, SYDVKM. In DNA form, the CDR3 reads TGTGCCAGCAGCTCCTCCGGGGGTAGCGGTACCTACGAGCAGTACTTC. Amino acids: CASSSSGGSGTYEQYF.

V and J are TRBV5-1 and TRBJ1-4; D is undetermined. Germline values: CDR1 SGHRS, CDR2 YFSETQ. Trimming left V 1 base short and J 8 bases short, with 12 bases between. The CDR3 consists of 14 residues. The CDR3 spells CASSLIHGEEKLFF. DNA of the CDR3: TGCGCCAGCAGCTTGATTCATGGCGAGGAAAAACTGTTTTTT.

This chain joins TRBV3-1 (or the pseudogene TRBV3-2) and TRBJ2-7, with TRBD1 matching 7 bases. Germline V gene data show CDR1 as LGHDT and CDR2 as YNNKEL (reference sequence). This CDR3 is built from 13 residues. Trimming cost V 4 bases and J 6 bases; bases outside gene matches: 6. In DNA form, the CDR3 reads TGTGCCAGCAGCCTGCAGGGGGTTGGCGAGCAGTACTTC. Translated: CASSLQGVGEQYF.

V and J are TRBV2 and TRBJ2-7; D gene unclear. V was trimmed by 2 bases and J by 4 bases, leaving 6 bases between them. CDR3 length equals 12 residues. Germline CDR1 SNHLY, CDR2 FYNNEI. The CDR3 nucleotides are TGTGCCAGCAGTGAAAGGCCGTACGAGCAGTACTTC. Translated: CASSERPYEQYF.

This chain uses TRBV6-5 with TRBJ1-1, with D possibly matching TRBD1 (6 bases). V gave up 6 bases and J gave up 2 bases, with 10 bases separating them. Germline loops: CDR1 MNHEY, CDR2 SVGAGI. This CDR3 has 13 residues. CDR3: CASSMDRNTEAFF. CDR3 DNA sequence: TGTGCCAGCAGCATGGACAGAAACACTGAAGCTTTCTTT.

About this clone itself: The junction departs from the called germline gene at one end, perhaps through a read error. The V gene is TRBV4-2, the J gene TRBJ1-3; tentative D call: TRBD1 (6 bases). The CDR3 spans 15 residues. The germline V gene encodes CDR1 LGHNA and CDR2 YNFKEQ. CDR3 nucleotides: TGTGCCAGCAGTCAAGAGACAGGAGGAGGAAACACCATATATTTT. Protein product: CASSQETGGGNTIYF.

In this sample, this clone turned up once. The rearrangement links TRBV19 to TRBJ1-1; TRBD1 might be the D (5 bases). This CDR3 has 13 amino acids. Trimming cost V 4 bases and J 11 bases, with 17 bases left between them. The V gene's germline CDR1 is LNHDA and CDR2 SQIVND (reference sequence). The CDR3 here is CASSKWDDEGAFF. The CDR3 DNA reads TGTGCCAGTAGTAAATGGGACGACGAGGGGGCTTTCTTT.

V gene TRBV6-4 combines with J gene TRBJ2-1; the match to TRBD1 covers 7 bases. Germline CDR1 reads MRHNA; CDR2 reads SNTAGT. J was trimmed by 3 bases and V by 0 bases; bases with no gene match: 11. The CDR3 sequence is 18 residues long. The CDR3 DNA reads TGTGCCAGCAGTGACTCGAACCCCGAGACAGGGAACTACAATGAGCAGTTCTTC. Translated, it gives CASSDSNPETGNYNEQFF.

The chain uses TRBV6-5 and TRBJ2-7; 9 bases are a match to TRBD1. The CDR3 is 13 amino acids. V lost 6 bases and J lost 3; bases outside the gene matches: 3. Per the germline V gene, CDR1 is MNHEY and CDR2 is SVGAGI. The CDR3, as DNA: TGTGCCAGCAGCTGGGGACAGGGCTACGAGCAGTACTTC. Translation: CASSWGQGYEQYF.